These 8 T cell receptor beta chains were sequenced from one sample in a study of OX40 agonist ivuxolimab in advanced cancers. Sequenced by immunoSEQ multiplex PCR; TCRdb stores in-frame clones only, minus some. The table records about 19,000 clones, roughly three quarters of them present only once. The sample consisted of CD4+ or CD8+ T cells sorted from blood, taken in a trial of the OX40 agonist ivuxolimab. These receptor sequences come from an adult with an advanced solid tumor such as melanoma, head and neck, liver or kidney cancer.

This clone was found a few times. This chain links TRBV6-6 with TRBJ2-7; D possibly corresponds to TRBD2 (6 bases). The ends were cut back, 0 bases at V and 5 bases at J, with 11 bases in the middle. The CDR3 extends over 14 amino acids. Germline loops: CDR1 MNHNY, CDR2 SVGAGI (reference sequence). CDR3 loop: CASSYSEGRNEQYF. CDR3 sequence (DNA): TGTGCCAGCAGTTACTCGGAGGGAAGGAACGAGCAGTACTTC.

The chain has TRBV6-6 and TRBJ2-2; D possibly corresponds to TRBD1 (6 bases). The V gene's germline CDR1 is MNHNY and CDR2 SVGAGI (reference sequence). V shed 1 base and J shed 6 bases, with 9 bases lying between them. The CDR3 covers 14 residues. The CDR3 nucleotides read TGTGCCAGCAGTTACTTAGGGGGTCCCGGGGAGCTGTTTTTT. Translation: CASSYLGGPGELFF.

V is TRBV27 and J is TRBJ2-5; TRBD1 matches 10 bases. The CDR3 is 15 amino acids. V shed 2 bases, J shed 4 bases, and the junction held 4 bases outside the gene matches. Germline lookup yields CDR1 MNHEY and CDR2 SMNVEV (reference sequence). The CDR3 spells CASSLVRDRGETQYF. The CDR3 DNA reads as TGTGCCAGCAGTTTAGTTCGGGACAGGGGAGAGACCCAGTACTTC.

The genes are TRBV6-4 and TRBJ2-1; the D is unclear. The CDR3 is 13 amino acids. Trimming pared 0 bases from V and 5 bases from J, leaving 5 bases between. The germline V gene encodes CDR1 MRHNA and CDR2 SNTAGT. The chain's CDR3 is CASSDSGNNEQFF. The DNA of the CDR3 is TGTGCCAGCAGTGACTCAGGGAACAATGAGCAGTTCTTC.

The chain recombines TRBV27 with TRBJ2-3; D perhaps matches TRBD2 (5 bases). V was shortened by 6 bases and J by 3 bases, with 16 bases between the two germline ends. Germline V gene lookup returns CDR1 MNHEY and CDR2 SMNVEV (reference sequence). The CDR3 length is 15 residues. CDR3 coding DNA: TGTGCCAGCAGCAAACTAGTTATTGGAACAGATACGCAGTATTTT. As protein: CASSKLVIGTDTQYF.

The table lists this clone with a count of one. J is TRBJ1-1 and V is TRBV6-1; a possible D gene is TRBD1 (5 bases). Germline V gene lookup returns CDR1 MNHNS and CDR2 SASEGT. V was shortened by 1 base and J by 5 bases, with 17 bases between the two germline ends. The CDR3 is made up of 16 amino acids. The CDR3 DNA sequence: TGTGCCAGCAGTGAAGGATGGAGGGACCCACGTACTGAAGCTTTCTTT. This sequence encodes CASSEGWRDPRTEAFF.

In its sample, this clone ranks as medium-sized. V and J are TRBV9 and TRBJ2-1; D remains unclear. Germline lookup yields CDR1 SGDLS and CDR2 YYNGEE. V lost 4 bases, J lost 7 bases, and 15 bases lay in between. The CDR3 is 14 residues long. CDR3 loop: CASSSSDLGNEQFF. The CDR3 DNA is TGTGCCAGCAGCTCTTCTGACCTTGGTAATGAGCAGTTCTTC.

The chain carries TRBV9 and TRBJ2-3, with 11 bases fitting TRBD2. V lost 5 bases, J lost 0 bases, and 8 bases stayed unmatched. CDR1 is SGDLS, CDR2 YYNGEE, per germline. This CDR3 region has 17 residues. Here the CDR3 DNA reads TGTGCCAGCAGTCCGGGACTAGCGGATGCTAGCACAGATACGCAGTATTTT. The encoded protein is CASSPGLADASTDTQYF.